The rows below give T cell receptor beta chains drawn from one sample of a study of T cells after yellow fever vaccination. Each CDR3 protein gets one entry after TCRdb re-called the 5' RACE reads with MiXCR. This sample has some 390,000 distinct CDR3 sequences; 18% occur once, and the top ten carry roughly a sixth. This material consisted of PBMCs, taken before the yellow fever booster vaccination. Every receptor here comes from a young man who received the YFV17D yellow fever vaccine. CDR3s include the opening cysteine and the closing phenylalanine or tryptophan. The order of the fields is D gene, clone size, J gene, V gene, CDR3 DNA, CDR3 protein. A D gene is named only where the DNA matches it firmly. Clone size is given for some rows only: seen once, a few or many times, or a class if the clone is expanded.

>.|.|TRBJ1-1|TRBV20-1
TGCAGTGCTAGAGATCGTAGGGGCGACACTGAAGCTTTCTTT
CSARDRRGDTEAFF
>TRBD2|many|TRBJ2-5|TRBV6-5
TGTGCCAGCAGTCCCAGGGCTAGCGGGTACCAAGAGACCCAGTACTTC
CASSPRASGYQETQYF
>.|.|TRBJ1-4|TRBV2
TGTGCCAGCAGACACGATCCCGGGACTTGGGGTGAAAAACTGTTTTTT
CASRHDPGTWGEKLFF
>TRBD2|.|TRBJ2-1|TRBV7-9
TGTGCCAGCAGCTTAGGCGGGGGGGGGCACAATGAGCAGTTCTTC
CASSLGGGGHNEQFF
>TRBD1|.|TRBJ2-7|TRBV10-1
TGCGCCAGCAGTGACGGACAGGGATACGAGCAGTACTTC
CASSDGQGYEQYF
>TRBD1|.|TRBJ2-7|TRBV4-1
TGCGCCAGCAGCCAAGAAGGGGGCCGGGCGGGCTACGAGCAGTACTTC
CASSQEGGRAGYEQYF
>.|.|TRBJ2-7|TRBV6-1
TGTGCCAGCAGTGAATTAGGCAGGGAATCGAACGAGCAGTACTTC
CASSELGRESNEQYF
>.|few|TRBJ1-2|TRBV13
TGTGCCAGCAGCTCGACAGAGAACCATGGCTACACCTTC
CASSSTENHGYTF
>.|.|TRBJ2-2|TRBV5-1
TGCGCCAGCACCCACCGGGCCGACACCGGGGAGCTGTTTTTT
CASTHRADTGELFF
>TRBD2|many|TRBJ2-3|TRBV6-4
TGTGCCAGCAGTGAGTCCAGCGGGGGGGGAAGTACGCAGTATTTT
CASSESSGGGSTQYF
>TRBD2|few|TRBJ2-3|TRBV20-1
TGCAGTGCGCCTAGAGCGGGGTTAACAGATACGCAGTATTTT
CSAPRAGLTDTQYF
>TRBD1|few|TRBJ2-5|TRBV5-1
TGCGCCAGCAGCTCAGGGACAGCACCTCAAGAGACCCAGTACTTC
CASSSGTAPQETQYF
>TRBD1|.|TRBJ1-1|TRBV3-1
TGTGCCAGCAGCCCCCAGACAGGGTGGATCGCTGAAGCTTTCTTT
CASSPQTGWIAEAFF
>.|.|TRBJ1-1|TRBV9
TGTGCCAGCAGCGGAGGGGACACTGAAGCTTTCTTT
CASSGGDTEAFF
>.|.|TRBJ2-5|TRBV5-4
TGTGCCAGCAGCTTCGAATTGACTGGGGCCGAGACCCAGTACTTC
CASSFELTGAETQYF
>TRBD1|.|TRBJ2-2|TRBV9
TGTGCCAGCAGCGTAGGACAGGGGGACACCGGGGAGCTGTTTTTT
CASSVGQGDTGELFF
>TRBD1|few|TRBJ2-7|TRBV5-1
TGCGCCAGCAGCTTTGGGACAGATAACTACGAGCAGTACTTC
CASSFGTDNYEQYF
>.|few|TRBJ1-1|TRBV29-1
TGCAGCGTCTTGGACGGGAACACTGAAGCTTTCTTT
CSVLDGNTEAFF
>TRBD1|.|TRBJ1-3|TRBV5-5
TGTGCCAGCACCGGGACAGCAGGAAACACCATATATTTT
CASTGTAGNTIYF
>TRBD2|few|TRBJ2-1|TRBV7-9
TGTGCCAGCAGCTTATCAGTGGCTAGCGGTAGCTCCTACAATGAGCAGTTCTTC
CASSLSVASGSSYNEQFF
>.|.|TRBJ1-2|TRBV12-3/TRBV12-4
TGTGCCAGCAGCAACCCCGGCGCCTATGGCTACACCTTC
CASSNPGAYGYTF
>.|.|TRBJ2-3|TRBV7-2
TGTGCCAGCAGTTTGATGGGGGGACCCACAGATACGCAGTATTTT
CASSLMGGPTDTQYF
>TRBD1|.|TRBJ1-1|TRBV13
TGTGCCAGCAGTCCAGACAGGGCAAGCACTGAAGCTTTCTTT
CASSPDRASTEAFF
>.|few|TRBJ2-2|TRBV6-5
TGTGCCAGCAGGCAGCCGATTGAACAGACCGGGGAGCTGTTTTTT
CASRQPIEQTGELFF
>.|.|TRBJ1-1|TRBV4-1
TGCGCCAGCAGCCAAGATGGGGCAGGCTTGAGGACTGAAGCTTTCTTT
CASSQDGAGLRTEAFF
>.|.|TRBJ1-3|TRBV9
TGTGCCAGCAGCGTACTCGAGTCTGGAAACACCATATATTTT
CASSVLESGNTIYF
>.|few|TRBJ1-1|TRBV11-1
TGTGCCAGCAGCTTAGTATCGGGGGTCACTGAAGCTTTCTTT
CASSLVSGVTEAFF
>TRBD1|.|TRBJ1-2|TRBV12-3/TRBV12-4
TGTGCCAGCAGTTTCACCGGGACAGGGGCTAACTATGGCTACACCTTC
CASSFTGTGANYGYTF
>.|few|TRBJ1-5|TRBV7-2
TGTGCCAGCAGCTTATCCCGGGGGGGCGGTCAGCCCCAGCATTTT
CASSLSRGGGQPQHF
>TRBD2|.|TRBJ2-1|TRBV12-3/TRBV12-4
TGTGCCAGCAGTTTAGCACCGGGACTAGCGGTCAATGAGCAGTTCTTC
CASSLAPGLAVNEQFF
>.|.|TRBJ2-7|TRBV6-5
TGTGCCAGCAGTTACTCGGACGGGGCATACTACGAGCAGTACTTC
CASSYSDGAYYEQYF
>.|.|TRBJ2-2|TRBV12-3/TRBV12-4
TGTGCCAGCAGTTTCGGGGAGCTGTTTTTT
CASSFGELFF
>TRBD2|.|TRBJ2-3|TRBV7-9
TGTGCCAGCATCTATAGCGGGGGGGCCTCAGATACGCAGTATTTT
CASIYSGGASDTQYF
>.|.|TRBJ2-5|TRBV6-1
TGTGCCAGCAGTGAAAGCGGCAGACTCTACCAAGAGACCCAGTACTTC
CASSESGRLYQETQYF
>.|few|TRBJ2-7|TRBV4-2
TGTGCCAGCAGCCAAGAGGGACCGCCGGCCTACGAGCAGTACTTC
CASSQEGPPAYEQYF
>TRBD1|few|TRBJ2-3|TRBV29-1
TGCAGCGCTGGACAGGGCACAGATACGCAGTATTTT
CSAGQGTDTQYF
>.|.|TRBJ1-2|TRBV7-9
TGTGCCAGCAGCTTAGAGGGGGGAGACTATGGCTACACCTTC
CASSLEGGDYGYTF
>.|.|TRBJ2-7|TRBV6-5
TGTGCCAGCAGTCCCGGGACGTCCAGCTCCTACGAGCAGTACTTC
CASSPGTSSSYEQYF
>.|few|TRBJ2-2|TRBV5-1
TGCGCCAGCAGCTTGGGGAAGGGATTCGGCACCGGGGAGCTGTTTTTT
CASSLGKGFGTGELFF
>TRBD1|few|TRBJ1-1|TRBV20-1
TGCAGTGCTCTCCGACAGGGGGTGAACACTGAAGCTTTCTTT
CSALRQGVNTEAFF
>.|.|TRBJ1-2|TRBV7-9
TGTGCCAGCACCGCGGGGAGGGATCGCTACACCTTC
CASTAGRDRYTF
>TRBD2|.|TRBJ2-2|TRBV12-3/TRBV12-4
TGTGCCAGCAGTCCTACTAGCGGGGGGGCTAACGGGGAGCTGTTTTTT
CASSPTSGGANGELFF
>.|.|TRBJ1-3|TRBV15
TGTGCCACCAGCAGAGAGGGGTTTACTGGAAACACCATATATTTT
CATSREGFTGNTIYF